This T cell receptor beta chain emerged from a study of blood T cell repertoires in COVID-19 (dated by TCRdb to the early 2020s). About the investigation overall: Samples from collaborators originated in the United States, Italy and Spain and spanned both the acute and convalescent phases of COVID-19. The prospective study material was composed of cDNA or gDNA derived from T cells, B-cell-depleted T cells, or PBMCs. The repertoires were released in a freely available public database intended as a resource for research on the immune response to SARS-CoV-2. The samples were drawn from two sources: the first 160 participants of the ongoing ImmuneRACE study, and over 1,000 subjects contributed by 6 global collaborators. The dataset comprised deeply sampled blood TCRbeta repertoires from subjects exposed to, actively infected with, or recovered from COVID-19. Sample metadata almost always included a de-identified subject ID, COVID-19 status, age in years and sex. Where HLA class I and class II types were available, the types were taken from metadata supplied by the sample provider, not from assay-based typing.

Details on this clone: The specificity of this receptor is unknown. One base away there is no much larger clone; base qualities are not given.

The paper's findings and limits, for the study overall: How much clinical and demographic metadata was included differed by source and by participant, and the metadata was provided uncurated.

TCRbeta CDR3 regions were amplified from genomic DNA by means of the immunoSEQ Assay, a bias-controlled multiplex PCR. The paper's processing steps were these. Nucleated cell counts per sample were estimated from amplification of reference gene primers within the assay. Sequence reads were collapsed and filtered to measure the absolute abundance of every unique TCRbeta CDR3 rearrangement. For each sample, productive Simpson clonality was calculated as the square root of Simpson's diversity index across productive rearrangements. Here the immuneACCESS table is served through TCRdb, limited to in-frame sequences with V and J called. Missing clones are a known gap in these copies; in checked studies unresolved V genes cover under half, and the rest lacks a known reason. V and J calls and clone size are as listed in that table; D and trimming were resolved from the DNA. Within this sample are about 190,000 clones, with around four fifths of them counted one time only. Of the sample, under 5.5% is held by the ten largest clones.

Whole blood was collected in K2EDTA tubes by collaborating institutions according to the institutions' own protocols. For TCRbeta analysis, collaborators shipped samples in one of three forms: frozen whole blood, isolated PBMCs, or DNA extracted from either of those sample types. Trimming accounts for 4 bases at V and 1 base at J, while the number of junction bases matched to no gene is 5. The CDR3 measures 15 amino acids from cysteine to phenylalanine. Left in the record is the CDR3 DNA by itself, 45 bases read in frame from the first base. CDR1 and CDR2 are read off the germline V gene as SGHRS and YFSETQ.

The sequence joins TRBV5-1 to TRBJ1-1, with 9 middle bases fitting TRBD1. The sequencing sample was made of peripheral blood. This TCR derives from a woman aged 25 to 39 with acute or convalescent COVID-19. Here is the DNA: TGCGCCAGCAGCCCTGGGACAGGGAAGAACACTGAAGCTTTCTTT. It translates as CASSPGTGKNTEAFF. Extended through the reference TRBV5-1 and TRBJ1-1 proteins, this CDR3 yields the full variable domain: KAGVTQTPRYLIKTRGQQVTLSCSPISGHRSVSWYQQTPGQGLQFLFEYFSETQRNKGNFPGRFSGRQFSNSRSEMNVSTLELGDSALYLCASSPGTGKNTEAFFGQGTRLTVV.